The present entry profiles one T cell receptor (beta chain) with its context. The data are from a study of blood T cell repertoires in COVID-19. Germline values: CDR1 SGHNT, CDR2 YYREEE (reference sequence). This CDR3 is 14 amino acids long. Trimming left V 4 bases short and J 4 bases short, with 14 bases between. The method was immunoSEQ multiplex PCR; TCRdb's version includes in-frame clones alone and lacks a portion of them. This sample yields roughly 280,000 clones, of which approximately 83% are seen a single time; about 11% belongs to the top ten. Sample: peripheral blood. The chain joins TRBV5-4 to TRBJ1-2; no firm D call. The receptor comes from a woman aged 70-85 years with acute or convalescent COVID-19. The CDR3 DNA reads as TGTGCCAGCAGCGCTATAGAGGCCTCCTATGGCTACACCTTC. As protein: CASSAIEASYGYTF.